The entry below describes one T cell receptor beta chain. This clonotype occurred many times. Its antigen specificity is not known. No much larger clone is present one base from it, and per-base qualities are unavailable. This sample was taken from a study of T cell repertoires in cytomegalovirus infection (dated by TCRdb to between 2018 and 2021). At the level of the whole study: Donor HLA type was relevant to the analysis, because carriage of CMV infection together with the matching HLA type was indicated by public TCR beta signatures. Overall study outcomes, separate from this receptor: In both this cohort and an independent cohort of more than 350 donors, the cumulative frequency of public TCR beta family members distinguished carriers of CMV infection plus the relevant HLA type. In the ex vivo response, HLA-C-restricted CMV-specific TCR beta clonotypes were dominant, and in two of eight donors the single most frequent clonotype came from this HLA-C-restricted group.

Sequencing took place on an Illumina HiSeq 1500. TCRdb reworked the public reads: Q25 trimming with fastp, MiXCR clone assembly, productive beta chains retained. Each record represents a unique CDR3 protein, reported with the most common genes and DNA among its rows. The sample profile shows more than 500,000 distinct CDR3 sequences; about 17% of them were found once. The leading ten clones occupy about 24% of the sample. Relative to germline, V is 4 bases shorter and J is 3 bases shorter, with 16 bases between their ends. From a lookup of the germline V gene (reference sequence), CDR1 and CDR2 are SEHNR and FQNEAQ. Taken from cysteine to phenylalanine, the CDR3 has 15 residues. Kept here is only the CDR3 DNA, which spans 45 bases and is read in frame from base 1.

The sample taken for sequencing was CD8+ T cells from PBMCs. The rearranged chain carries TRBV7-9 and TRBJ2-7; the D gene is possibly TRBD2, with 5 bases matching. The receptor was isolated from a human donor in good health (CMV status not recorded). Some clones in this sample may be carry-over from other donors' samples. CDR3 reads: CASSSSASGYYEQYF. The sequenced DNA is TGTGCCAGCAGCTCCTCGGCGTCGGGGTACTACGAGCAGTACTTC.